What follows describes a single T cell receptor beta chain. Its antigen is currently not known. Per-base qualities were not stored, and no clone one base away is much larger. The data were taken from a study of blood T cell repertoires in COVID-19 (dated by TCRdb to about 2020). Looking at the study overall: Samples covering the acute and convalescent phases of COVID-19 were provided by collaborators in the United States, Italy and Spain. The samples were drawn from two sources: the first 160 participants of the ongoing ImmuneRACE study, and some 1,300 subjects contributed by 6 global collaborators. The sample metadata nearly always contained a de-identified subject ID, COVID-19 status, age in years and sex. Subjects who had been exposed to COVID-19, were actively infected with it, or had recovered from it provided the deeply sampled blood TCRbeta repertoires that made up the dataset. The prospective study material was composed of cDNA or gDNA derived from T cells, B-cell-depleted T cells, or PBMCs. The repertoires were released in a freely available public database intended as a resource for research on the immune response to SARS-CoV-2. Where available, HLA class I and class II types were taken from metadata supplied by the sample provider and were not determined by assay-based typing. Broad study findings and their caveats: How much clinical and demographic metadata was included differed by source and by participant, and the metadata was provided uncurated.

TCRbeta CDR3 regions were amplified from genomic DNA by means of the immunoSEQ Assay, a bias-controlled multiplex PCR. Under the source paper's analysis protocol: The number of nucleated cells in each sample was estimated by amplification of reference gene primers within the assay. Sequence reads were collapsed and filtered to measure the absolute abundance of every unique TCRbeta CDR3 rearrangement. Productive Simpson clonality was computed per sample as the square root of Simpson's diversity index over productive rearrangements. Not all clones reach the TCRdb copy of this immuneACCESS table, which keeps in-frame sequences only. Checked studies attribute under half of the gap to unresolved V genes and leave the rest unexplained. D and trimming come from the DNA, and the V and J calls and clone size come from that table. Present in this sample are about 210,000 clones, approximately 80% of which were seen just once. The ten largest account for 3.5% to 5.5% of the sample.

Taken from the germline V gene, the CDR1 and CDR2 loops are SGHRS and YFSETQ. V trim: 3 bases; J trim: 5 bases; unmatched bases: 12. There are 16 amino acids in the CDR3, from cysteine to phenylalanine inclusive. Of the read, only the CDR3 DNA is kept; its 48 bases are in frame from base 1. Participants in the prospective study were enrolled through a virtual design, were aged about 18 to 90 years, and lived in about two dozen United States geographic areas. In the prospective study, participants were assigned to cohorts based on the clinical history participants reported in a screening survey and a study questionnaire. In the prospective study, mobile phlebotomists collected whole blood, serum and a nasopharyngeal or oropharyngeal swab from each participant. Over an approximately 2-month period, participants in the prospective study had the option of providing additional blood draws and questionnaires. Before DNA extraction, blood samples from the prospective study were shipped at room temperature or frozen.

Source material: PBMCs or T cells enriched from blood (not recorded which). This receptor chain uses TRBV5-1 and TRBJ2-3, and 7 bases in between align with TRBD2. This TCR derives from a man in his thirties or forties with acute COVID-19. The nucleotide sequence is TGCGCCAGCAGCTGGGGGGGAAGGCCCGGTGGAGATACGCAGTATTTT. Its product reads: CASSWGGRPGGDTQYF. The full variable domain, with segments outside the CDR3 supplied by the reference TRBV5-1 and TRBJ2-3 proteins, appears as KAGVTQTPRYLIKTRGQQVTLSCSPISGHRSVSWYQQTPGQGLQFLFEYFSETQRNKGNFPGRFSGRQFSNSRSEMNVSTLELGDSALYLCASSWGGRPGGDTQYFGPGTRLTVL.